This T cell receptor beta chain was recorded in a study of a mutant IDH1 vaccine in newly diagnosed glioma. Study information: The therapy given earlier, which was standard therapy, consisted of radiotherapy, temozolomide, or both, and most of the patients received both. Whole-study results and caveats: The vaccine induced immune responses, and these occurred in approximately 94% of patients.

A remark on this clone: What it binds is not known.

Time point noted: baseline, week 1 (first vaccination visit). Described treatment: pre-vaccination baseline after standard-of-care therapy. V trimming: 5 bases; J trimming: 0 bases; junction bases outside the gene matches: 8. The CDR3 covers 16 residues. Germline CDR1 and CDR2: MGHDK and SYGVNS. The data were produced by immunoSEQ multiplex PCR, yet TCRdb's version contains in-frame clones alone and is incomplete. The sample records tens of thousands of clones, approximately 81% being singletons. The sequence derives from a man between 18 and 29 years old with glioma. This specimen consisted of PBMCs, obtained from a glioma patient treated with radiotherapy, temozolomide or both. The J gene is TRBJ1-1, the V gene TRBV25-1, with 8 bases lining up with TRBD1. The CDR3 nucleotides read TGTGCCAGCAGTTTACAGGGGGAAGGACTGAACACTGAAGCTTTCTTT. This sequence encodes CASSLQGEGLNTEAFF.